Below, 17 T cell receptor beta chains from the same sample are listed, as sequenced in a study of glioma-infiltrating T cells after dendritic cell vaccination (dated by TCRdb to 2016 to 2017). In light of the paper, this sample's time point label describes: after dendritic cell vaccination, including at tumor progression/relapse. Library construction relied on the immunoSEQ multiplex PCR assay. What TCRdb holds here is the immuneACCESS table cut down to in-frame rearrangements. Part of the clones is not present; checked against another copy, under half of the missing clones reflect an unresolved V gene, and the others are unexplained. This sample gives about 24,000 clones in total; roughly 91% of them show up just once. The ten top clones hold over 2.5% of the sample. Sequenced material: blood, taken after dendritic cell vaccination. Receptor source: a human donor with glioblastoma.

This clone was picked up one time. The rearrangement links TRBV5-4 to TRBJ1-1; the D is unclear. Trimming shortened V by 4 bases and J by 3 bases, and 13 bases separated the two germline ends. The length of the CDR3 is 14 residues. Germline loops: CDR1 SGHNT, CDR2 YYREEE (reference sequence). CDR3 region: CASSRWADYTEAFF. The CDR3 DNA follows: TGTGCCAGCAGCCGGTGGGCGGACTACACTGAAGCTTTCTTT.

The chain uses TRBV6-1 and TRBJ2-7; D is ambiguous. Trimming removed 0 bases at V and 2 bases at J, with 11 bases between. This CDR3 comprises 15 residues. The germline gives CDR1 MNHNS, CDR2 SASEGT. Here the CDR3 reads CASSEAPGRPYEQYF. CDR3 sequence (DNA): TGTGCCAGCAGTGAAGCTCCAGGTCGCCCCTACGAGCAGTACTTC.

The gene calls are TRBV7-2 and TRBJ1-5, with unresolved D. CDR3 length: 17 amino acids. The germline CDR1 and CDR2 sequences are SGHTA and FQGNSA. Trimming shortened V by 3 bases and J by 5 bases, and 20 bases separated the two germline ends. The CDR3 sequence: CASSFPPTWRADQPQHF. The CDR3 DNA follows: TGTGCCAGCAGCTTTCCCCCGACGTGGAGGGCGGATCAGCCCCAGCATTTT. The whole variable domain, filled in from reference TRBV7-2 and TRBJ1-5, reads GAGVSQSPSNKVTEKGKDVELRCDPISGHTALYWYRQSLGQGLEFLIYFQGNSAPDKSGLPSDRFSAERTGGSVSTLTIQRTQQEDSAVYLCASSFPPTWRADQPQHFGDGTRLSIL.

The V call is TRBV2, the J call TRBJ2-5, with D possibly being TRBD2 (6 bases). CDR3 length: 15 residues. V was cut by 8 bases and J by 3 bases, with 19 bases left in between. The germline CDR1 and CDR2 sequences are SNHLY and FYNNEI. This chain's CDR3 is CASASDPGGKETQYF. CDR3 nucleotide sequence: TGTGCCAGCGCTTCGGACCCCGGGGGAAAAGAGACCCAGTACTTC.

This clone was detected only once. A junction end diverges from the germline sequence, so it may reflect a read error. This same CDR3 is encoded by further DNA sequences in the sample. DNA of the CDR3: TGTGCCAGCAGTTACTCGATCCAGGGTGGAAATTCCCCCCTCCACTTT. Protein product: CASSYSIQGGNSPLHF. The rearrangement joins TRBV6-5 to TRBJ1-6, with D perhaps matching TRBD1 (5 bases). Germline CDR1 and CDR2: MNHEY and SVGAGI. The CDR3 length is 16 residues.

This sequence joins TRBV7-9 and TRBJ2-5; 10 bases map to TRBD2. Germline CDR1 reads SEHNR; CDR2 reads FQNEAQ (reference sequence). J was trimmed by 3 bases and V by 5 bases; bases with no gene match: 6. The CDR3 length is 15 residues. The CDR3, as DNA: TGTGCCAGCAGCCCGCCTCTAGCGGGGGAAGAGACCCAGTACTTC. Residues: CASSPPLAGEETQYF.

The chain uses TRBV6-4 and TRBJ2-3; 10 bases align to TRBD1. The V and J ends lost 3 bases and 3 bases, in that order; junction bases with no gene match: 3. The germline V gene has CDR1 MRHNA and CDR2 SNTAGT. This CDR3 has 15 residues. The CDR3 loop reads CASSEGTGETDTQYF. DNA for the CDR3: TGTGCCAGCAGTGAGGGGACAGGGGAGACAGATACGCAGTATTTT.

J is TRBJ2-3 and V is TRBV7-8; 7 bases are a match to TRBD2. The V and J ends lost 6 bases and 0 bases, in that order; junction bases with no gene match: 3. The CDR3 sequence is 14 residues long. The V gene's germline CDR1 is SGHVS and CDR2 FQNEAQ. CDR3: CASRRDYSTDTQYF. CDR3 nucleotide sequence: TGTGCCAGCAGGCGGGACTACAGCACAGATACGCAGTATTTT.

The rearrangement links TRBV4-1 to TRBJ2-7; TRBD1 matches 7 bases. The CDR3 has 17 amino acids. Trimming cost V 1 base and J 2 bases; bases outside gene matches: 11. Per the germline V gene, CDR1 is MGHRA and CDR2 is YSYEKL. CDR3 bases: TGCGCCAGCAGCCAAGGATATCTGCAGGGGGATGCCTACGAGCAGTACTTC. It is translated as CASSQGYLQGDAYEQYF.

The chain couples TRBV2 to TRBJ1-4, with D possibly matching TRBD1 (5 bases). The V and J ends lost 3 bases and 4 bases respectively, with 12 bases between them. This CDR3 has 15 amino acids. CDR1 SNHLY and CDR2 FYNNEI come from the germline V gene. CDR3 amino acids: CASSDLSGYNEKLFF. The CDR3 DNA follows: TGTGCCAGCAGTGACCTGTCAGGGTATAATGAAAAACTGTTTTTT. Variable domain in full (rest from reference TRBV2 and TRBJ1-4): EPEVTQTPSHQVTQMGQEVILRCVPISNHLYFYWYRQILGQKVEFLVSFYNNEISEKSEIFDDQFSVERPDGSNFTLKIRSTKLEDSAMYFCASSDLSGYNEKLFFGSGTQLSVL.

The chain links TRBV11-2 to TRBJ2-7, with D possibly being TRBD2 (5 bases). The V and J ends lost 2 bases and 2 bases respectively, with 10 bases between them. The CDR3 sequence is 14 residues long. Germline values: CDR1 SGHAT, CDR2 FQNNGV. The CDR3 is CASSLRRDAYEQYF. The DNA of the CDR3 is TGTGCCAGCAGCTTACGCCGGGATGCCTACGAGCAGTACTTC.

Only one count was recorded for this clone. The chain couples TRBV5-6 to TRBJ2-3; 11 nucleotides align to TRBD2. V was clipped by 4 bases and J by 6 bases; unmatched bases: 10. The germline gives CDR1 SGHDT, CDR2 YYEEEE. This CDR3 region has 16 residues. The CDR3 spells CASSPLAGGPLDTQYF. CDR3 bases: TGTGCCAGCAGCCCGCTAGCGGGGGGTCCATTGGATACGCAGTATTTT.

The chain combines TRBV2 with TRBJ1-1, with D unresolved. The germline V and J ends were trimmed by 5 bases and 7 bases, with 11 bases remaining between them. Germline CDR1 SNHLY, CDR2 FYNNEI. The CDR3 length is 12 residues. CDR3 DNA: TGTGCCAGCAGTCGGGTCAGTCGTGAAGCTTTCTTT. Translated: CASSRVSREAFF.

This chain connects TRBV4-2 to TRBJ2-5, with D perhaps matching TRBD2 (5 bases). This CDR3 comprises 13 residues. The ends were cut back, 4 bases at V and 4 bases at J, with 10 bases in the middle. Germline V CDR1 and CDR2: LGHNA, YNFKEQ. Written as DNA, the CDR3 is TGTGCCAGCAGCCCTCGGGCGGGAGAGACCCAGTACTTC. It codes for CASSPRAGETQYF.

The chain is built from TRBV5-6 and TRBJ2-5; TRBD1 is a possible D gene (5 bases). This CDR3 is 16 amino acids long. V was cut by 0 bases and J by 4 bases, with 16 bases left in between. Germline CDR1 SGHDT, CDR2 YYEEEE. This CDR3 is CASSLGPGLLLETQYF. The CDR3 DNA reads as TGTGCCAGCAGCTTGGGGCCAGGGTTGCTTTTAGAGACCCAGTACTTC.

This clone was counted a single time. The gene calls are TRBV7-9 and TRBJ2-7, with 8 bases that match TRBD1. CDR3 length: 15 amino acids. Trimming at V came to 5 bases and at J to 2 bases, leaving 8 bases not matched to a gene. Looked up from germline, CDR1 is SEHNR and CDR2 is FQNEAQ (reference sequence). The CDR3 coding sequence is TGTGCCAGCAGCCGAGGACAGGGTGGGGCCTACGAGCAGTACTTC. Its protein product is CASSRGQGGAYEQYF.

J is TRBJ1-4 and V is TRBV7-8, with a possible D match to TRBD1 (5 bases). Germline CDR1 SGHVS, CDR2 FQNEAQ. This CDR3 comprises 15 residues. V lost 5 bases, J lost 1 base, and 11 bases lay in between. The CDR3 spells CASSQRQITNEKLFF. CDR3 coding DNA: TGTGCCAGCAGCCAGAGACAGATAACTAATGAAAAACTGTTTTTT.